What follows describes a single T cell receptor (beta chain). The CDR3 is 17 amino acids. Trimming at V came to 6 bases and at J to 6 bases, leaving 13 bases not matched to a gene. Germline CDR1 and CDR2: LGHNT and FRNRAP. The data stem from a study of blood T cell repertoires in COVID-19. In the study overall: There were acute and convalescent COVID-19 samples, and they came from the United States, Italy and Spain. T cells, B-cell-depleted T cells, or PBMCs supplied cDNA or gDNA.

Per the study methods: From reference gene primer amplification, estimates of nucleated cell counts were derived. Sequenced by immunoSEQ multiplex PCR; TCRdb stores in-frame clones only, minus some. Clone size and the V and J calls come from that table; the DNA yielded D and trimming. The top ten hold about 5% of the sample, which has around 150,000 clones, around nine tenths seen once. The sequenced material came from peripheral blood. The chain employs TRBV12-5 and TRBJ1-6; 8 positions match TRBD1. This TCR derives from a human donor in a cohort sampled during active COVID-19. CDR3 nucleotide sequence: TGTGCTAGTGGCTACACTTCCGGACAGGGCGGTAATTCACCCCTCCACTTT. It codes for CASGYTSGQGGNSPLHF.